What follows is one TCR beta chain and its context. Its antigen remains unknown. V lost 1 base and J 1 base, leaving 10 bases between the germline ends. The CDR3 loop spans 16 amino acids. CDR1 is LGHDT and CDR2 is YNNKEL in the germline V gene (reference sequence). This entry belongs to a study of blood T cells in healthy people across ages. A second PCR of 7 to 11 cycles used a sample-barcoded 5' primer and a J-beta primer mix. With 12 random nucleotides, a template-switch adaptor tagged each individual cDNA molecule. TCRdb ran MiXCR on the 5' RACE reads and lists one entry per CDR3 protein. Of 1 million to 1.2 million distinct CDR3 sequences in the sample, roughly two fifths were seen once. Whole-study results and caveats: Compared with aged donors, long-lived donors showed fewer expanded clones, suggesting selection. Roughly linear declines in TCR beta diversity per million T cells occurred with age.

Donor samples were obtained from healthy Caucasian individuals from Russia, aged about 6 to 95. The sequenced sample consisted of blood. The chain has TRBV3-1 and TRBJ1-4; possibly TRBD1 for D (6 bases). The sequence derives from a man younger than 35 in good health. CDR3 residues: CASSQGTDLTNEKLFF. The CDR3 bases are TGTGCCAGCAGCCAAGGGACAGACTTAACTAATGAAAAACTGTTTTTT.